The 18 T cell receptor beta chains in this list originate from one sample, sequenced in a study of patients and donors after allogeneic stem cell transplantation. TCRdb re-analysed the RT-PCR reads in MiXCR, keeping a single row per CDR3 protein. This sample yields about 400,000 distinct CDR3 sequences, of which around 16% are seen a single time; 7% to 7.5% belongs to the top ten. The sample comprised blood, either unsorted or a sorted T cell fraction (not recorded which). All receptors derive from a human donor who was either an allogeneic HSCT recipient or a stem cell or donor lymphocyte infusion donor (not recorded which). It is not recorded whose cells these are; they may come from a transplant donor.

V and J are TRBV10-2 and TRBJ1-2; D perhaps matches TRBD1 (6 bases). V was clipped by 7 bases and J by 4 bases, with 22 bases between them. Germline CDR1 WSHSY, CDR2 SAAADI. The CDR3 length is 16 residues. CDR3 coding DNA: TGCGCCAGCACTGGACTGGACAGCTTCACTACCTATGGCTACACCTTC. This sequence encodes CASTGLDSFTTYGYTF.

The table lists this clonotype with a count of one. The DNA for the CDR3 is TGTGCCAGCAGCCCCCTAGCGGGGGGCCCCTACAATGAGCAGTTCTTC. Protein: CASSPLAGGPYNEQFF. J is TRBJ2-1 and V is TRBV3-1, with 11 bases identical to TRBD2. V was pared by 4 bases and J by 2 bases, with 4 bases of the junction left unmatched. The CDR3 totals 16 residues. The germline gives CDR1 LGHDT, CDR2 YNNKEL (reference sequence).

J is TRBJ2-7 and V is TRBV11-2; D is perhaps TRBD1 (6 bases). The CDR3 consists of 15 residues. Germline V lookup: CDR1 SGHAT, CDR2 FQNNGV. V was trimmed by 3 bases and J by 3 bases, leaving 15 bases between them. CDR3 coding DNA: TGTGCCAGCAGCTTTTCCCAGGGGTACATCTACGAGCAGTACTTC. Protein: CASSFSQGYIYEQYF.

The chain couples TRBV19 to TRBJ1-1; D possibly corresponds to TRBD1 (5 bases). CDR1 and CDR2 (germline): LNHDA, SQIVND (reference sequence). The CDR3 is 14 residues long. V lost 4 bases and J lost 1, with 10 bases in between. CDR3 sequence: CASSTGDRNTEAFF. Written as DNA, the CDR3 is TGTGCCAGTAGTACCGGGGACCGGAACACTGAAGCTTTCTTT. Supplemented by reference TRBV19 and TRBJ1-1, the full variable domain reads DGGITQSPKYLFRKEGQNVTLSCEQNLNHDAMYWYRQDPGQGLRLIYYSQIVNDFQKGDIAEGYSVSREKKESFPLTVTSAQKNPTAFYLCASSTGDRNTEAFFGQGTRLTVV.

This clonotype has just a few counts. The genes are TRBV7-8 and TRBJ2-4; D is unclear. The CDR3 runs 18 residues. Germline values: CDR1 SGHVS, CDR2 FQNEAQ. Trimming stripped 1 base from V and 0 bases from J, with 16 bases between. The CDR3 sequence is CASSLVGPAPLAKNIQYF. The CDR3 DNA is TGTGCCAGCAGCTTAGTTGGACCGGCTCCCCTAGCCAAAAACATTCAGTACTTC.

This clonotype was found a few times. The rearrangement uses TRBV5-1 and TRBJ2-5, with 10 bases that match TRBD2. The CDR3 contains 14 residues. CDR1 is SGHRS, CDR2 YFSETQ, per germline. V dropped 3 bases and J dropped 3; count of bases not matched to a gene: 2. CDR3 sequence: CASSSGTSEETQYF. CDR3 nucleotide sequence: TGCGCCAGCAGCTCCGGGACTAGCGAAGAGACCCAGTACTTC.

This clonotype was detected a few times. The chain has TRBV5-1 and TRBJ2-1; weak D call: TRBD2 (6 bases). Germline V gene sequence: CDR1 SGHRS, CDR2 YFSETQ. The V gene lost 0 bases and the J gene lost 6 bases, with 10 bases spanning the gap. The CDR3 contains 14 residues. This CDR3 reads CASSLAPGANEQFF. The DNA for the CDR3 is TGCGCCAGCAGCTTGGCTCCGGGAGCCAATGAGCAGTTCTTC.

J is TRBJ2-4 and V is TRBV20-1; maybe TRBD1 (6 bases). CDR1 is DFQATT and CDR2 is SNEGSKA in the germline V gene (reference sequence). Between the trimmed V and J ends, which lost 3 bases and 8 bases, there was a span of 17 bases. The CDR3 is 14 amino acids. This chain's CDR3 is CSASGLPGAYIQYF. DNA of the CDR3: TGCAGTGCTAGTGGACTTCCAGGGGCCTACATTCAGTACTTC.

This clonotype was seen only a few times. This chain joins TRBV4-2 and TRBJ2-7; no definite D call. Germline assignment: CDR1 LGHNA and CDR2 YNFKEQ. V lost 1 base and J lost 2, with 12 bases in between. The CDR3 covers 15 residues. CDR3 in amino acids: CASSQGLSPTYEQYF. As DNA, the CDR3 is TGTGCCAGCAGCCAAGGTTTATCACCTACCTACGAGCAGTACTTC.

The CDR3 is CASSTGAITYEQYF. In nucleotides, the CDR3 is TGTGCCAGCAGTACAGGGGCGATCACCTACGAGCAGTACTTC. The chain uses TRBV28 and TRBJ2-7; 7 positions match TRBD1. CDR3 length equals 14 residues. Germline-derived CDR1 and CDR2 are MDHEN and SYDVKM. J gave up 2 bases and V 5 bases, and 6 bases lay outside the gene matches.

V and J are TRBV13 and TRBJ2-7; D ambiguous. Trimming stripped 5 bases from V and 3 bases from J, with 11 bases between. This CDR3 is built from 13 residues. The V gene's germline CDR1 is PRHDT and CDR2 FYEKMQ (reference sequence). The CDR3 DNA follows: TGTGCCAGCAGCCAAACTCTCAACTACGAGCAGTACTTC. It translates to CASSQTLNYEQYF. Combining the CDR3 with reference TRBV13 and TRBJ2-7 gives the whole variable domain AAGVIQSPRHLIKEKRETATLKCYPIPRHDTVYWYQQGPGQDPQFLISFYEKMQSDKGSIPDRFSAQQFSDYHSELNMSSLELGDSALYFCASSQTLNYEQYFGPGTRLTVT.

A few counts support this clonotype. The chain combines TRBV12-3 or TRBV12-4 with TRBJ1-5; TRBD1 agrees at 7 bases. The CDR3 has 13 amino acids. The trim removed 3 bases at V and 6 bases at J, leaving 2 bases unmatched. The CDR3 DNA reads TGTGCCAGCAGTTTGAACAGGGGTCAGCCCCAGCATTTT. Translating gives CASSLNRGQPQHF.

The table lists this clonotype with a few counts. The chain carries TRBV25-1 and TRBJ2-3; 8 bases are a match to TRBD2. V lost 3 bases, J lost 2 bases, and 7 bases stayed unmatched. Germline V gives CDR1 MGHDK, CDR2 SYGVNS. The CDR3 sequence is 16 residues long. CDR3 bases: TGTGCCAGCAGTGACCCCTTAGCGGGGTTCACAGATACGCAGTATTTT. Its protein product is CASSDPLAGFTDTQYF.

This clonotype has more than one count but fewer than ten. The V call is TRBV29-1, the J call TRBJ2-1, with D possibly being TRBD1 (5 bases). The CDR3 has 12 residues. V lost 4 bases and J lost 6, with 10 bases in between. The germline gives CDR1 SQVTM, CDR2 ANQGSEA. The CDR3 DNA sequence: TGCAGCGTTGGCAGGGTGGGCAATGAGCAGTTCTTC. Protein sequence: CSVGRVGNEQFF.

This clonotype was observed at least ten times. The chain carries TRBV5-1 and TRBJ2-1, with unresolved D. The ends were cut back, 0 bases at V and 0 bases at J, with 7 bases in the middle. There are 15 residues in the CDR3. Germline CDR1 SGHRS, CDR2 YFSETQ. Written as DNA, the CDR3 is TGCGCCAGCAGCTTGGCGGGTAACTCCTACAATGAGCAGTTCTTC. As protein: CASSLAGNSYNEQFF.

The chain joins TRBV11-2 to TRBJ1-1, with D hard to call. The CDR3 contains 12 residues. Between the trimmed V and J ends, which lost 5 bases and 3 bases, there was a span of 7 bases. Germline-derived CDR1 and CDR2 are SGHAT and FQNNGV. The DNA of the CDR3 is TGTGCCAGCAGCCCCGTGTACACTGAAGCTTTCTTT. This sequence encodes CASSPVYTEAFF.

The chain joins TRBV4-1 to TRBJ1-2, with D possibly matching TRBD1 (5 bases). CDR1 MGHRA and CDR2 YSYEKL come from the germline V gene. The CDR3 has 19 residues. Trimming removed 4 bases from V and 5 bases from J, with 29 bases in between. Here the CDR3 DNA reads TGCGCCAGCAGCCCACAACCCCTAGGAAGGGGCGTAAGAGTGTATGGCTACACCTTC. It is translated as CASSPQPLGRGVRVYGYTF.

The sample holds a few counts of this clonotype. The rearrangement links TRBV10-3 to TRBJ2-5; D is ambiguous. The CDR3 length is 11 residues. Trimming shortened V by 7 bases and J by 5 bases, and 8 bases separated the two germline ends. CDR1 ENHRY and CDR2 SYGVKD come from the germline V gene. Here the CDR3 reads CAITDGETQYF. The CDR3 DNA reads TGTGCCATCACCGACGGTGAGACCCAGTACTTC.